These 12 T cell receptor beta chains were sequenced from one sample in a study of cytomegalovirus exposure and HLA in healthy donors. Primers: 60 Vbeta forward and 13 Jbeta reverse. Sequenced by immunoSEQ multiplex PCR; TCRdb stores in-frame clones only, minus some. The sample records 170,000 or so clones, less than 90% being singletons. Sequenced: PBMCs. The receptor source for this set is a man aged 50 to 60 in good health and CMV-seronegative.

The chain uses TRBV6-5 and TRBJ1-6; D call uncertain. Germline V gene sequence: CDR1 MNHEY, CDR2 SVGAGI. The CDR3 has 15 residues. The V and J ends lost 6 bases and 7 bases respectively, with 16 bases between them. CDR3 DNA: TGTGCCAGCAGGCCCCCCGGGGAGGTGAATTCACCCCTCCACTTT. It specifies CASRPPGEVNSPLHF.

This chain connects TRBV7-2 to TRBJ2-7; 8 bases are a match to TRBD1. This CDR3 has 13 residues. The V segment lost 5 bases and the J segment 5 bases; nucleotides outside the gene matches: 5. Germline loops: CDR1 SGHTA, CDR2 FQGNSA. CDR3 nucleotide sequence: TGTGCCAGCAGCCCGGACAGGGACCACGAGCAGTACTTC. It codes for CASSPDRDHEQYF. The full variable domain, in which reference TRBV7-2 and TRBJ2-7 provide the parts outside the CDR3, is GAGVSQSPSNKVTEKGKDVELRCDPISGHTALYWYRQSLGQGLEFLIYFQGNSAPDKSGLPSDRFSAERTGGSVSTLTIQRTQQEDSAVYLCASSPDRDHEQYFGPGTRLTVT.

CDR3 nucleotide sequence: TGCGCCAGCAGCTTGGTTTTCCGGCAGGGGGCGAGTTCGGGGAACACCATATATTTT. This encodes CASSLVFRQGASSGNTIYF. This sequence joins TRBV5-1 and TRBJ1-3; TRBD1 agrees at 8 bases. There are 19 residues in the CDR3. Germline-derived CDR1 and CDR2 are SGHRS and YFSETQ. V lost 0 bases to trimming and J lost 7 bases; unmatched junction nucleotides: 18.

The CDR3 reads CASTNRGIGGDTQYF. The CDR3, as DNA: TGTGCCAGCACCAACAGGGGGATTGGTGGAGATACGCAGTATTTT. The chain uses TRBV27 and TRBJ2-3; TRBD1 matches at 8 bases. The CDR3 extends over 15 amino acids. V trimming: 7 bases; J trimming: 5 bases; junction bases outside the gene matches: 11. Germline V gene data show CDR1 as MNHEY and CDR2 as SMNVEV (reference sequence).

The V call is TRBV30, the J call TRBJ2-5; maybe TRBD2 (5 bases). Deletions cut 2 bases from V and 4 bases from J, with 8 bases between. The CDR3 consists of 12 residues. CDR1 and CDR2 (germline): GTSNPN, SVGIG (reference sequence). The CDR3 DNA sequence: TGTGCCTGGAGTCCTCGGGGAGAGACCCAGTACTTC. Translating it yields CAWSPRGETQYF.

In this sample, this clone turned up once. This chain joins TRBV7-8 and TRBJ2-7; 7 nucleotides agree with TRBD1. V trimming: 7 bases; J trimming: 7 bases; junction bases outside the gene matches: 16. The CDR3 contains 15 residues. Germline CDR1 is SGHVS and CDR2 is FQNEAQ. The CDR3 DNA reads TGTGCCAGCACCCCCCGGTTGGCAGGGGGTTATGAGCAGTACTTC. It is translated as CASTPRLAGGYEQYF.

The chain carries TRBV7-3 and TRBJ2-3; 7 bases are a match to TRBD2. The length of the CDR3 is 15 residues. CDR1 is SGHTA and CDR2 is FQGTGA in the germline V gene. V shed 5 bases, J shed 0 bases, and the junction held 5 bases outside the gene matches. The CDR3 DNA reads TGTGCCAGCAGCCCCCTAGCGGACAGCACAGATACGCAGTATTTT. Its translation is CASSPLADSTDTQYF.

The chain recombines TRBV6-5 with TRBJ2-1; 9 nucleotides align to TRBD2. After removal of 4 bases from V and 8 bases from J, the junction contained 6 bases not matched to a gene. The V gene's germline CDR1 is MNHEY and CDR2 SVGAGI. The CDR3 totals 14 residues. This CDR3 is CASSLSGRLDEQFF. In nucleotides, the CDR3 is TGTGCCAGCAGTTTGAGCGGGAGGTTAGATGAGCAGTTCTTC.

The genes are TRBV6-5 and TRBJ1-2; 7 bases are shared with TRBD1. Germline loops: CDR1 MNHEY, CDR2 SVGAGI. This CDR3 contains 15 residues. V was pared by 8 bases and J by 8 bases, with 17 bases of the junction left unmatched. The CDR3 DNA reads as TGTGCCAGCGCCATCCCCGGGACAGTCCTCAGGGGCTACACCTTC. This sequence encodes CASAIPGTVLRGYTF.

This chain uses TRBV11-2 with TRBJ1-5; no clear D gene. Trimming took 0 bases from V and 2 from J, leaving 11 bases between them. CDR1 and CDR2 (germline): SGHAT, FQNNGV. This CDR3 contains 16 residues. DNA of the CDR3: TGTGCCAGCAGCTTAGATAGAGGGTTGCGCAATCAGCCCCAGCATTTT. Amino acids: CASSLDRGLRNQPQHF.

CDR3 nucleotide sequence: TGTGCCAGAAGCTGCCGAAAAACGAAGTCCGGTTTTAGCGGGGTCACCTACGAGCAGTACTTC. Translating it yields CARSCRKTKSGFSGVTYEQYF. The V and J genes are TRBV5-3 and TRBJ2-5, with 8 bases that match TRBD2. The end of the DNA aligns better with TRBJ2-7, so the J call may be wrong. TRBV5-3 qualifies as an ORF whose function is uncertain. The CDR3 spans 21 residues.

The table lists this clone with a few counts. The chain combines TRBV25-1 with TRBJ2-7, with D unclear. The CDR3 contains 12 residues. Germline V gene data show CDR1 as MGHDK and CDR2 as SYGVNS. Trimming stripped 3 bases from V and 1 base from J, with 4 bases between. CDR3: CASSDRSYEQYF. CDR3 nucleotides: TGTGCCAGCAGTGACAGGTCCTACGAGCAGTACTTC.